These 24 T cell receptor beta chains share one sample of origin, sequenced in a study of blood T cell repertoires in COVID-19. Profiling relied on immunoSEQ multiplex PCR, and the TCRdb table lists in-frame clones only, not all of them. The table lists over 150,000 clones, 70% to 90% of them singletons, with 8% to 9% in the top ten. Sequencing was done on a sample of peripheral blood. The receptors shown here come from a woman aged 55 to 70 with COVID-19, enrolled during active disease.

The chain recombines TRBV18 with TRBJ1-3; D call uncertain. There are 17 residues in the CDR3. Trimming shortened V by 3 bases and J by 0 bases, and 15 bases separated the two germline ends. Germline CDR1 and CDR2: KGHSH and LQKENI. Here the CDR3 reads CASSPRSPGVSGNTIYF. The CDR3 DNA follows: TGTGCCAGCTCACCGCGCTCCCCCGGAGTCTCTGGAAACACCATATATTTT.

This chain uses TRBV24-1 with TRBJ1-5; D not certain. Germline values: CDR1 KGHDR, CDR2 SFDVKD. The CDR3 totals 13 residues. The V end was cut by 4 bases, the J end by 5 bases, with 8 bases between. The CDR3 is CATSEPGYQPQHF. DNA for the CDR3: TGTGCCACCAGTGAACCAGGATATCAGCCCCAGCATTTT.

CDR3 protein: CASHRGDRDVRAFF. DNA for the CDR3: TGCGCCAGCCATAGGGGGGACAGAGACGTTCGAGCTTTCTTT. The chain is built from TRBV5-1 and TRBJ1-1; 7 nucleotides match TRBD1. V gave up 7 bases and J gave up 10 bases; unmatched junction bases: 16. The germline V gene encodes CDR1 SGHRS and CDR2 YFSETQ. The CDR3 runs 14 residues.

The chain uses TRBV9 and TRBJ1-1; weak D call: TRBD1 (5 bases). The germline CDR1 and CDR2 sequences are SGDLS and YYNGEE. V was pared by 6 bases and J by 1 base, with 13 bases between. The CDR3 is made up of 14 amino acids. CDR3 amino acids: CASTRWGGNTEAFF. CDR3 DNA sequence: TGTGCCAGCACCAGATGGGGGGGGAACACTGAAGCTTTCTTT.

The CDR3 protein is CASSVDGGPGEQYF. In nucleotides, the CDR3 is TGTGCCAGCAGCGTAGACGGCGGTCCGGGGGAGCAGTACTTC. The J gene is TRBJ2-7, the V gene TRBV9; TRBD2 might be the D (5 bases). Per the germline V gene, CDR1 is SGDLS and CDR2 is YYNGEE. The V gene lost 0 bases and the J gene lost 7 bases, with 14 bases spanning the gap. The CDR3 covers 14 residues.

The table lists this clone with a few counts. The rearrangement uses TRBV4-1 and TRBJ1-6; 8 bases map to TRBD1. Germline-derived CDR1 and CDR2 are MGHRA and YSYEKL. The CDR3 totals 16 residues. The V and J ends lost 1 base and 8 bases, in that order; junction bases with no gene match: 7. The DNA of the CDR3 is TGCGCCAGCAGCCAAGGACCGGGACAGGAACATTCACCCCTCCACTTT. Its protein is CASSQGPGQEHSPLHF.

This rearrangement joins TRBV18 to TRBJ1-5; perhaps TRBD1 as D (5 bases). The CDR3 extends over 15 amino acids. With 2 bases removed from V and 4 bases from J, the gap between germline ends came to 12 bases. CDR1 is KGHSH and CDR2 is LQKENI in the germline V gene. In DNA, the CDR3 is TGTGCCAGCTCACCAAATGGCAGGGATAATCAGCCCCAGCATTTT. Translated, it gives CASSPNGRDNQPQHF.

The chain employs TRBV19 and TRBJ1-5, with 7 bases lining up with TRBD1. CDR3 size: 15 residues. Germline loops: CDR1 LNHDA, CDR2 SQIVND (reference sequence). V shed 3 bases and J 6 bases; nucleotides not matched to a gene: 8. CDR3 nucleotides: TGTGCCAGTAGTATCATCAGGGGGACGTTTCAGCCCCAGCATTTT. It specifies CASSIIRGTFQPQHF.

The rearrangement uses TRBV27 and TRBJ2-5, with 12 bases lining up with TRBD2. Trimming cost V 5 bases and J 5 bases; bases outside gene matches: 9. The CDR3 sequence is 16 residues long. CDR1 and CDR2 (germline): MNHEY, SMNVEV (reference sequence). CDR3 DNA sequence: TGTGCCAGCAGTATCCTGACTAGCGGGAGAGCGGAGACCCAGTACTTC. Residues: CASSILTSGRAETQYF.

The sample holds many counts of this clone. This chain joins TRBV5-1 and TRBJ2-7; D perhaps matches TRBD2 (6 bases). The CDR3 runs 15 residues. Germline loops: CDR1 SGHRS, CDR2 YFSETQ. Trimming took off 1 base at V and 2 bases at J, with 13 bases between the two ends. The chain's CDR3 is CASSLRGVNTYEQYF. The DNA for the CDR3 is TGCGCCAGCAGCTTGCGCGGGGTAAACACCTACGAGCAGTACTTC. Variable domain in full (rest from reference TRBV5-1 and TRBJ2-7): KAGVTQTPRYLIKTRGQQVTLSCSPISGHRSVSWYQQTPGQGLQFLFEYFSETQRNKGNFPGRFSGRQFSNSRSEMNVSTLELGDSALYLCASSLRGVNTYEQYFGPGTRLTVT.

The chain is built from TRBV5-1 and TRBJ1-4; no reliable D call. This CDR3 contains 13 residues. Deletions cut 3 bases from V and 5 bases from J, with 8 bases between. Germline V CDR1 and CDR2: SGHRS, YFSETQ. The CDR3 here is CASSSGWNEKLFF. In DNA form, the CDR3 reads TGCGCCAGCAGCTCCGGTTGGAATGAAAAACTGTTTTTT.

By sample fraction, this clone is medium-sized. V gene TRBV18 combines with J gene TRBJ1-1, with 9 bases fitting TRBD1. Germline CDR1 is KGHSH and CDR2 is LQKENI. V shed 8 bases and J 1 base; nucleotides not matched to a gene: 5. CDR3 size: 14 residues. CDR3 residues: CASAGQGSNTEAFF. The CDR3 coding sequence is TGTGCCAGCGCGGGACAGGGTTCGAACACTGAAGCTTTCTTT.

The V and J genes are TRBV18 and TRBJ2-3; D is unclear. V dropped 3 bases and J dropped 5 bases, with 9 bases sitting between them. CDR1 KGHSH and CDR2 LQKENI come from the germline V gene. This CDR3 comprises 13 residues. The CDR3 protein is CASSPSSVDTQYF. As DNA, the CDR3 is TGTGCCAGCTCACCTTCCAGCGTAGATACGCAGTATTTT.

This chain joins TRBV5-6 and TRBJ1-2; a weak D match, TRBD1 (6 bases). The V end was cut by 4 bases, the J end by 5 bases, with 12 bases between. The germline gives CDR1 SGHDT, CDR2 YYEEEE. The CDR3 has 13 amino acids. As DNA, the CDR3 is TGTGCCAGCAGCCGGGACAACACTTATGGCTACACCTTC. Amino acid sequence: CASSRDNTYGYTF.

The rearrangement links TRBV25-1 to TRBJ2-5; maybe TRBD2 (5 bases). Trimming shortened V by 3 bases and J by 7 bases, and 24 bases separated the two germline ends. The germline V gene encodes CDR1 MGHDK and CDR2 SYGVNS. The CDR3 is made up of 17 amino acids. The chain's CDR3 is CASSDPSRAGPWGTQYF. CDR3 nucleotide sequence: TGTGCCAGCAGTGATCCATCGCGGGCGGGCCCTTGGGGGACCCAGTACTTC.

V and J are TRBV3-1 (or the pseudogene TRBV3-2) and TRBJ1-3; D unresolved. Germline V CDR1 and CDR2: LGHDT, YNNKEL (reference sequence). The CDR3 is 15 residues long. V was clipped by 0 bases and J by 4 bases, with 10 bases between them. CDR3 sequence reads: CASSQEGGLGNTIYF. Written as DNA, the CDR3 is TGTGCCAGCAGCCAAGAAGGCGGACTCGGAAACACCATATATTTT.

A few counts support this clone. The chain links TRBV4-1 to TRBJ1-1, with D perhaps matching TRBD1 (6 bases). The CDR3 runs to 14 residues. Germline values: CDR1 MGHRA, CDR2 YSYEKL. V was trimmed by 8 bases and J by 7 bases, leaving 20 bases between them. CDR3 in amino acids: CASSDLGGKVEAFF. The CDR3 DNA is TGCGCCAGCTCAGACTTAGGGGGAAAGGTTGAAGCTTTCTTT.

The rearrangement uses TRBV10-1 and TRBJ1-4; D is unclear. Germline-derived CDR1 and CDR2 are WNHNN and SYGVQD (reference sequence). V was clipped by 2 bases and J by 8 bases, with 9 bases between them. CDR3 length: 13 residues. CDR3 DNA sequence: TGCGCCAGCAGTGAGGACGTCGGGGAAAAACTGTTTTTT. Translating it yields CASSEDVGEKLFF.

The chain links TRBV2 to TRBJ2-1; D is possibly TRBD2 (6 bases). The CDR3 contains 12 residues. Germline V lookup: CDR1 SNHLY, CDR2 FYNNEI. The CDR3 loop reads CVGGAGSNEQFF. The CDR3 DNA is TGTGTAGGAGGGGCAGGGAGCAATGAGCAGTTCTTC.

In its sample, this clone was seen once. The chain links TRBV29-1 to TRBJ2-7; D call uncertain. Germline V gene data show CDR1 as SQVTM and CDR2 as ANQGSEA. Deletions cut 6 bases from V and 1 base from J, with 10 bases between. This CDR3 contains 12 residues. The CDR3 region is CSVSTRSYEQYF. The DNA for the CDR3 is TGCAGCGTATCTACCCGTTCCTACGAGCAGTACTTC.

The V call is TRBV2, the J call TRBJ2-1, with no clear D. This CDR3 is 8 amino acids long. From germline, CDR1 is SNHLY and CDR2 FYNNEI. The V and J ends lost 5 bases and 14 bases respectively, with 4 bases between them. In DNA, the CDR3 is TGTGCCAGCAGTCGGGAGTTCTTC. Protein: CASSREFF.

This clone appeared once. The genes are TRBV5-4 and TRBJ2-1; no definite D call. The CDR3 is made up of 16 amino acids. Germline CDR1 is SGHNT and CDR2 is YYREEE (reference sequence). The germline V and J ends were trimmed by 0 bases and 5 bases, with 15 bases remaining between them. The DNA of the CDR3 is TGTGCCAGCAGCTTGGTGAATTCATTGGCACACAATGAGCAGTTCTTC. It yields the protein CASSLVNSLAHNEQFF.

The V and J genes are TRBV4-2 and TRBJ2-1; D remains ambiguous. The CDR3 sequence is 15 residues long. The germline V gene has CDR1 LGHNA and CDR2 YNFKEQ. The V end lost 4 bases, the J end lost 6 bases, and 16 bases lay between the germline ends. CDR3 region: CASSPLRVSGNEQFF. CDR3 sequence (DNA): TGTGCCAGCAGCCCCCTCCGGGTATCGGGCAATGAGCAGTTCTTC.

This chain uses TRBV10-2 with TRBJ1-6; D perhaps matches TRBD1 (6 bases). CDR1 and CDR2 (germline): WSHSY, SAAADI. The V gene lost 9 bases and the J gene lost 6 bases, with 18 bases spanning the gap. This CDR3 is built from 15 residues. The CDR3 spells CASRNRQDGNSPLHF. As DNA, the CDR3 is TGCGCCAGTAGAAATAGACAGGACGGTAATTCACCCCTCCACTTT.